What follows are 20 T cell receptor beta chains derived from one specimen sequenced in a study of human T cells and chemical hapten exposure. Indicated time point: patch test 2, 6 weeks after DPC sensitization. The treatment: therapeutic diphenylcyclopropenone sensitization with weekly scalp DPC. MiXCR was run by TCRdb on the RACE reads, yielding one entry per CDR3 protein. The table includes 35,000 to 45,000 distinct CDR3 sequences, 8% to 9.5% detected once. The source was whole blood, collected in connection with sensitization to the hapten diphenylcyclopropenone (DPC). The origin of the receptors is a woman aged 35 to 49 with alopecia areata. Some clones in this sample may be carry-over from other donors' samples.

The table lists this clonotype with many counts. The rearrangement joins TRBV29-1 to TRBJ1-2; no firm D call. V was clipped by 3 bases and J by 1 base, with 15 bases between them. Germline assignment: CDR1 SQVTM and CDR2 ANQGSEA. The CDR3 sequence is 15 residues long. The CDR3 nucleotides read TGCAGCGTTGATTTGACGGCGGATAGTAACTATGGCTACACCTTC. This sequence encodes CSVDLTADSNYGYTF.

This clonotype came up many times. The V call is TRBV5-1, the J call TRBJ2-7; D is unresolved. This CDR3 comprises 12 residues. The V and J ends lost 4 bases and 4 bases respectively, with 9 bases between them. Germline assignment: CDR1 SGHRS and CDR2 YFSETQ. The CDR3 sequence is CASSPERYEQYF. CDR3 bases: TGCGCCAGCAGCCCGGAACGTTACGAGCAGTACTTC.

This clonotype was seen many times. The rearrangement joins TRBV19 to TRBJ2-1, with TRBD2 identical over 8 bases. Germline assignment: CDR1 LNHDA and CDR2 SQIVND (reference sequence). J lost 2 bases, V lost 7 bases, and 10 bases had no gene match. This CDR3 spans 16 amino acids. As DNA, the CDR3 is TGTGCCAGTACGTTGCGGGGGGCGGCCCCCTACAATGAGCAGTTCTTC. This sequence encodes CASTLRGAAPYNEQFF.

Many counts were recorded for this clonotype. One junction end does not reproduce the germline sequence, and a read error may be involved. The chain couples TRBV13 to TRBJ1-5; 7 bases match TRBD1. The germline gives CDR1 PRHDT, CDR2 FYEKMQ (reference sequence). The CDR3 is 14 amino acids. CDR3 region: CASSVGQVYQPQHF. As DNA, the CDR3 is TGTGCCAGCAGCGTAGGACAGGTCTATCAGCCCCAGCATTTT.

In this sample, this clonotype turned up many times. The rearrangement joins TRBV12-3 or TRBV12-4 to TRBJ1-3; no reliable D call. The CDR3 runs 11 residues. Trimming shortened V by 1 base and J by 6 bases, and 1 base separated the two germline ends. The CDR3 DNA sequence: TGTGCCAGCAGTTTAGAAAACACCATATATTTT. Protein: CASSLENTIYF.

This clonotype was counted at least ten times. The genes are TRBV20-1 and TRBJ1-2; D uncertain. Germline CDR1 DFQATT, CDR2 SNEGSKA (reference sequence). The CDR3 contains 13 residues. Trimming removed 0 bases from V and 2 bases from J, with 7 bases in between. DNA of the CDR3: TGCAGTGCTAGAGATCCCCAAAACTATGGCTACACCTTC. Its protein product is CSARDPQNYGYTF.

This clonotype showed up many times. The chain combines TRBV30 with TRBJ2-3; tentative D call: TRBD2 (6 bases). CDR1 and CDR2 (germline): GTSNPN, SVGIG (reference sequence). Trimming removed 2 bases from V and 5 bases from J, with 17 bases in between. This CDR3 region has 15 residues. DNA for the CDR3: TGTGCCTGGAGTCCGGACTATGGGAATGGAGATACGCAGTATTTT. This encodes CAWSPDYGNGDTQYF.

In this sample, this clonotype turned up many times. The chain employs TRBV7-9 and TRBJ2-7, with D perhaps TRBD1 or TRBD2 (5 bases each). The V end lost 1 base, the J end lost 6 bases, and 13 bases lay between the germline ends. The CDR3 contains 14 residues. In germline, CDR1 is SEHNR, CDR2 FQNEAQ (reference sequence). The CDR3 DNA reads TGTGCCAGCAGCTTAGGTATGGGGGAGCCCGAGCAGTACTTC. Its protein product is CASSLGMGEPEQYF.

This clonotype showed up many times. J is TRBJ1-2 and V is TRBV9, with a tentative D call TRBD1 (6 bases). The CDR3 is 15 amino acids. V was trimmed by 4 bases and J by 1 base, leaving 14 bases between them. Looked up from germline, CDR1 is SGDLS and CDR2 is YYNGEE. The CDR3 bases are TGTGCCAGCAGCTCGGCAGGGGAGAGTAACTATGGCTACACCTTC. This codes for CASSSAGESNYGYTF. The full variable domain, in which reference TRBV9 and TRBJ1-2 provide the parts outside the CDR3, is DSGVTQTPKHLITATGQRVTLRCSPRSGDLSVYWYQQSLDQGLQFLIQYYNGEERAKGNILERFSAQQFPDLHSELNLSSLELGDSALYFCASSSAGESNYGYTFGSGTRLTVV.

There are a few counts of this clonotype. The genes are TRBV27 and TRBJ2-5; no definite D call. V was clipped by 9 bases and J by 4 bases, with 21 bases between them. The V gene's germline CDR1 is MNHEY and CDR2 SMNVEV (reference sequence). The CDR3 is 15 amino acids. In nucleotides, the CDR3 is TGTGCCAGTTCGCCCTTGCACAGTCCCGGAGAGACCCAGTACTTC. This gives the protein CASSPLHSPGETQYF.

The table lists this clonotype with many counts. The chain carries TRBV7-6 and TRBJ2-7; 11 positions match TRBD2. This CDR3 is built from 14 residues. V dropped 5 bases and J dropped 4; count of bases not matched to a gene: 4. Germline CDR1 reads SGHVS; CDR2 reads FNYEAQ. DNA for the CDR3: TGTGCCAGCAGCCCGGGACTAGCGGCGTACGAGCAGTACTTC. Amino acids: CASSPGLAAYEQYF. Drawing the rest from reference TRBV7-6 and TRBJ2-7, the complete variable domain is GAGVSQSPRYKVTKRGQDVALRCDPISGHVSLYWYRQALGQGPEFLTYFNYEAQQDKSGLPNDRFSAERPEGSISTLTIQRTEQRDSAMYRCASSPGLAAYEQYFGPGTRLTVT.

This rearrangement joins TRBV4-2 to TRBJ2-7; TRBD1 might be the D (7 bases). Germline V gene sequence: CDR1 LGHNA, CDR2 YNFKEQ. V shed 3 bases and J shed 7 bases, with 13 bases lying between them. CDR3 length: 13 residues. The CDR3 DNA sequence: TGTGCCAGCAGCCAGTCAGGGGGAGGAGAGCAGTACGTC. Translation gives CASSQSGGGEQYV.

Ten or more counts support this clonotype. This CDR3 is CASSSRTNYGYTF. In nucleotides, the CDR3 is TGTGCCAGCAGTTCCAGGACTAACTATGGCTACACCTTC. The chain carries TRBV6-5 and TRBJ1-2; D is unresolved. Trimming stripped 4 bases from V and 0 bases from J, with 6 bases between. This CDR3 has 13 amino acids. Germline CDR1 reads MNHEY; CDR2 reads SVGAGI.

This clonotype was seen many times. V gene TRBV3-1 combines with J gene TRBJ2-3; D perhaps matches TRBD2 (5 bases). The CDR3 is made up of 15 amino acids. The germline V gene encodes CDR1 LGHDT and CDR2 YNNKEL (reference sequence). The V end lost 6 bases, the J end lost 1 base, and 14 bases lay between the germline ends. CDR3 amino acids: CASSPGSSGTDTQYF. The CDR3 region has the DNA TGTGCCAGCAGTCCGGGGTCCTCGGGCACAGATACGCAGTATTTT.

The table lists this clonotype with many counts. This sequence joins TRBV6-2 or TRBV6-3 and TRBJ1-6; maybe TRBD1 (5 bases). Trimming removed 6 bases at V and 9 bases at J, with 15 bases between. CDR3 size: 14 residues. Germline assignment: CDR1 MNHEY and CDR2 SVGEGT. The CDR3 reads CASRQGWTSSPLHF. The CDR3 DNA reads TGTGCCAGCAGGCAAGGGTGGACATCTTCACCCCTCCACTTT.

This clonotype was found many times. The chain joins TRBV12-3 or TRBV12-4 to TRBJ2-1; D may be TRBD1 or TRBD2 (6 bases each). The CDR3 has 14 residues. The V and J ends lost 8 bases and 4 bases respectively, with 15 bases between them. This chain's CDR3 is CASLHGGGYNEQFF. CDR3 nucleotides: TGTGCCAGCCTCCACGGGGGCGGATACAATGAGCAGTTCTTC.

This clonotype was recorded at least ten times. The chain combines TRBV13 with TRBJ1-5, with TRBD1 matching over 9 bases. In germline, CDR1 is PRHDT, CDR2 FYEKMQ (reference sequence). The ends lost 5 bases at V and 6 bases at J; junction bases unmatched: 11. The CDR3 extends over 16 amino acids. The CDR3 DNA follows: TGTGCCAGCAGCCCCGGACCGGGACAGGGAGTTCAGCCCCAGCATTTT. It is translated as CASSPGPGQGVQPQHF.

Ten or more counts support this clonotype. The V call is TRBV12-3 or TRBV12-4, the J call TRBJ1-1, with D possibly TRBD1 on 5 matching bases. V lost 1 base and J 0 bases, leaving 12 bases between the germline ends. The CDR3 is 16 residues long. This CDR3 reads CASSLVGGAVNTEAFF. In DNA form, the CDR3 reads TGTGCCAGCAGTTTAGTCGGAGGGGCGGTGAACACTGAAGCTTTCTTT.

There are many counts of this clonotype. The J gene is TRBJ2-7, the V gene TRBV9; the D gene is possibly TRBD1 (6 bases). The CDR3 has 15 amino acids. The germline gives CDR1 SGDLS, CDR2 YYNGEE. Trimming cost V 3 bases and J 2 bases, with 15 bases left between them. CDR3 bases: TGTGCCAGCAGCGAGGATGGGACACCTACCTACGAGCAGTACTTC. Translation gives CASSEDGTPTYEQYF.

This clonotype has ten or more counts. The chain combines TRBV7-6 with TRBJ2-3; D might be TRBD1 or TRBD2, each matching 5 bases. CDR1 is SGHVS and CDR2 is FNYEAQ in the germline V gene. V gave up 6 bases and J gave up 4 bases, with 17 bases separating them. The CDR3 totals 15 residues. The CDR3 spells CASRSDFGHADTQYF. The CDR3, as DNA: TGTGCCAGCAGATCGGACTTCGGACATGCAGATACGCAGTATTTT.